A selection of T cell receptor beta chains follows, all from one sample in a study of PD-1 blockade in mismatch repair-deficient tumors. Profiling relied on immunoSEQ multiplex PCR, and the TCRdb table lists in-frame clones only, not all of them. In the table there are some 100,000 clones, 70% to 85% of which are singletons. The source material was peripheral blood, sampled roughly 35 weeks after starting pembrolizumab. The receptors shown here come from an adult with mismatch repair-deficient cancer. The CDR3 runs from the conserved cysteine through the conserved F or W. A D gene is named only where the DNA matches it firmly. The listing skips clone size in some rows; elsewhere it reads once, few, many or a size class.

j_call: TRBJ2-1; clone_size: -; v_call: TRBV5-1; cdr3_length: 16; d_call: TRBD2; cdr3_aa: CASSATSGRAIGEQFF; cdr3_nt: TGCGCCAGCAGCGCCACTAGCGGGAGGGCCATCGGTGAGCAGTTCTTC
j_call: TRBJ2-7; clone_size: -; v_call: TRBV11-3; cdr3_length: 15; d_call: TRBD1; cdr3_aa: CASNNQGTGGYEQYF; cdr3_nt: TGTGCCAGCAACAACCAGGGAACAGGGGGCTACGAGCAGTACTTC
j_call: TRBJ2-2; clone_size: -; v_call: TRBV19; cdr3_length: 15; d_call: TRBD1; cdr3_aa: CASRQGVANTGELFF; cdr3_nt: TGTGCCAGTAGGCAGGGGGTTGCGAACACCGGGGAGCTGTTTTTT
j_call: TRBJ2-1; clone_size: -; v_call: TRBV7-9; cdr3_length: 16; d_call: -; cdr3_aa: CASSFFGAGGIHEQFF; cdr3_nt: TGTGCCAGCAGCTTTTTTGGCGCTGGGGGGATTCATGAGCAGTTCTTC
j_call: TRBJ1-5; clone_size: -; v_call: TRBV4-1; cdr3_length: 16; d_call: TRBD1; cdr3_aa: CASSQEERGRGQPQHF; cdr3_nt: TGCGCCAGCAGCCAAGAGGAAAGGGGGCGAGGTCAGCCCCAGCATTTT
j_call: TRBJ2-7; clone_size: -; v_call: TRBV4-3; cdr3_length: 15; d_call: -; cdr3_aa: CASSQTPDSPYEQYF; cdr3_nt: TGCGCCAGCAGCCAGACCCCGGACAGTCCCTACGAGCAGTACTTC
j_call: TRBJ2-7; clone_size: -; v_call: TRBV30; cdr3_length: 14; d_call: TRBD1; cdr3_aa: CAWSWGTGFYEQYF; cdr3_nt: TGTGCCTGGAGTTGGGGGACAGGGTTTTACGAGCAGTACTTC
j_call: TRBJ2-7; clone_size: -; v_call: TRBV21-1; cdr3_length: 14; d_call: -; cdr3_aa: CASDLSGGAYEQYF; cdr3_nt: TGTGCCAGCGACCTCTCTGGGGGCGCTTACGAGCAGTACTTC
j_call: TRBJ2-5; clone_size: -; v_call: TRBV27; cdr3_length: 16; d_call: TRBD2; cdr3_aa: CASSGWTSGSSETQYF; cdr3_nt: TGTGCCAGCAGTGGCTGGACTAGCGGGAGCTCAGAGACCCAGTACTTC
j_call: TRBJ2-7; clone_size: -; v_call: TRBV9; cdr3_length: 11; d_call: -; cdr3_aa: CASSEGDEQYF; cdr3_nt: TGTGCCAGCAGCGAGGGGGACGAGCAGTACTTC
j_call: TRBJ2-3; clone_size: few; v_call: TRBV13; cdr3_length: 15; d_call: TRBD1; cdr3_aa: CASSPDRGLTDTQYF; cdr3_nt: TGTGCCAGCAGCCCGGACAGGGGGCTGACAGATACGCAGTATTTT
j_call: TRBJ2-1; clone_size: -; v_call: TRBV5-1; cdr3_length: 14; d_call: TRBD2; cdr3_aa: CASSSGTSANEQFF; cdr3_nt: TGCGCCAGCAGCTCCGGGACTAGCGCAAATGAGCAGTTCTTC
j_call: TRBJ2-5; clone_size: few; v_call: TRBV19; cdr3_length: 15; d_call: -; cdr3_aa: CASSIRPGIQETQYF; cdr3_nt: TGTGCCAGTAGTATAAGGCCAGGAATCCAAGAGACCCAGTACTTC
j_call: TRBJ1-1; clone_size: -; v_call: TRBV11-3; cdr3_length: 17; d_call: TRBD1; cdr3_aa: CASCSDRGRIGNTEAFF; cdr3_nt: TGTGCCAGCTGCTCAGACAGGGGGCGCATTGGAAACACTGAAGCTTTCTTT
j_call: TRBJ2-3; clone_size: once; v_call: TRBV19; cdr3_length: 13; d_call: -; cdr3_aa: CASSIGVTDTQYF; cdr3_nt: TGTGCCAGTAGTATAGGGGTCACAGATACGCAGTATTTT
j_call: TRBJ2-3; clone_size: -; v_call: TRBV4-3; cdr3_length: 16; d_call: TRBD2; cdr3_aa: CASSQGTSGNTDTQYF; cdr3_nt: TGCGCCAGCAGCCAAGGGACTAGCGGAAACACAGATACGCAGTATTTT
j_call: TRBJ1-1; clone_size: -; v_call: TRBV1; cdr3_length: 16; d_call: -; cdr3_aa: CTTPPRIDRGGAEAFF; cdr3_nt: TGCACCACCCCCCCCCGGATCGACAGGGGAGGAGCTGAAGCTTTCTTT
j_call: TRBJ1-2; clone_size: -; v_call: TRBV11-1; cdr3_length: 13; d_call: -; cdr3_aa: CASSLRQGGGYTF; cdr3_nt: TGTGCCAGCAGCTTGCGGCAGGGAGGCGGCTACACCTTC
j_call: TRBJ1-1; clone_size: -; v_call: TRBV9; cdr3_length: 14; d_call: -; cdr3_aa: CASSVAGGGTEAFF; cdr3_nt: TGTGCCAGCAGCGTAGCCGGGGGCGGCACTGAAGCTTTCTTT
j_call: TRBJ2-1; clone_size: -; v_call: TRBV2; cdr3_length: 15; d_call: TRBD2; cdr3_aa: CASSDPGLADNEQFF; cdr3_nt: TGTGCCAGCAGTGATCCGGGACTAGCGGACAATGAGCAGTTCTTC
j_call: TRBJ2-1; clone_size: -; v_call: TRBV27; cdr3_length: 18; d_call: TRBD2; cdr3_aa: CASSSVGLAGVSYNEQFF; cdr3_nt: TGTGCCAGCAGTTCCGTGGGACTAGCGGGAGTTTCCTACAATGAGCAGTTCTTC
j_call: TRBJ2-5; clone_size: once; v_call: TRBV12-5; cdr3_length: 17; d_call: -; cdr3_aa: CASGLDLGQGTQETQYF; cdr3_nt: TGTGCTAGTGGTTTGGACTTGGGGCAGGGGACCCAAGAGACCCAGTACTTC
j_call: TRBJ2-3; clone_size: once; v_call: TRBV10-3; cdr3_length: 14; d_call: TRBD1; cdr3_aa: CAISRDRDTDTQYF; cdr3_nt: TGTGCCATCAGTCGGGACAGGGACACAGATACGCAGTATTTT
j_call: TRBJ1-1; clone_size: few; v_call: TRBV18; cdr3_length: 14; d_call: -; cdr3_aa: CASSPPSGSTEAFF; cdr3_nt: TGTGCCAGCTCGCCCCCCTCAGGGAGCACTGAAGCTTTCTTT
j_call: TRBJ1-1; clone_size: -; v_call: TRBV4-2; cdr3_length: 16; d_call: -; cdr3_aa: CASSPRSASRNTEAFF; cdr3_nt: TGTGCCAGCAGCCCTCGAAGCGCATCGCGGAACACTGAAGCTTTCTTT
j_call: TRBJ2-5; clone_size: -; v_call: TRBV5-4; cdr3_length: 13; d_call: TRBD1; cdr3_aa: CASSRQGAETQYF; cdr3_nt: TGTGCCAGCAGCCGACAGGGCGCCGAGACCCAGTACTTC
j_call: TRBJ1-3; clone_size: once; v_call: TRBV6-1; cdr3_length: 13; d_call: -; cdr3_aa: CASRTQGRNTIYF; cdr3_nt: TGTGCCAGCAGAACCCAGGGGAGAAACACCATATATTTT
j_call: TRBJ2-7; clone_size: -; v_call: TRBV19; cdr3_length: 11; d_call: -; cdr3_aa: CASSIDEEQYF; cdr3_nt: TGTGCCAGTAGTATAGACGAGGAGCAGTACTTC
j_call: TRBJ1-3; clone_size: -; v_call: TRBV5-1; cdr3_length: 15; d_call: -; cdr3_aa: CASSLADSTGNTIYF; cdr3_nt: TGCGCCAGCAGCTTGGCGGACAGTACTGGAAACACCATATATTTT
j_call: TRBJ1-4; clone_size: few; v_call: TRBV27; cdr3_length: 15; d_call: -; cdr3_aa: CASSFSYLRNEKLFF; cdr3_nt: TGTGCCAGCAGTTTCTCGTATCTTCGTAATGAAAAACTGTTTTTT
j_call: TRBJ1-2; clone_size: -; v_call: TRBV6-6; cdr3_length: 14; d_call: TRBD1; cdr3_aa: CASRPTGGGYGYTF; cdr3_nt: TGTGCCAGCAGGCCTACAGGGGGCGGATATGGCTACACCTTC
j_call: TRBJ1-1; clone_size: -; v_call: TRBV19; cdr3_length: 14; d_call: -; cdr3_aa: CASSPDLFSTEAFF; cdr3_nt: TGTGCCAGTAGCCCGGATTTGTTTTCCACTGAAGCTTTCTTT
j_call: TRBJ2-6; clone_size: once; v_call: TRBV28; cdr3_length: 19; d_call: TRBD2; cdr3_aa: CASGAPGLAGGSGANVLTF; cdr3_nt: TGTGCCAGCGGCGCCCCCGGACTAGCGGGAGGTAGTGGGGCCAACGTCCTGACTTTC
j_call: TRBJ1-5; clone_size: few; v_call: TRBV2; cdr3_length: 13; d_call: -; cdr3_aa: CASSELGDPPQHF; cdr3_nt: TGTGCCAGCAGTGAGTTGGGGGATCCGCCCCAGCATTTT
j_call: TRBJ1-2; clone_size: -; v_call: TRBV27; cdr3_length: 13; d_call: TRBD1; cdr3_aa: CASSSQGAWGYTF; cdr3_nt: TGTGCCAGCAGTTCACAGGGGGCTTGGGGCTACACCTTC
j_call: TRBJ2-5; clone_size: -; v_call: TRBV7-2; cdr3_length: 11; d_call: -; cdr3_aa: CASEGGKTQYF; cdr3_nt: TGTGCCAGCGAGGGTGGGAAGACCCAGTACTTC
j_call: TRBJ1-2; clone_size: -; v_call: TRBV6-1; cdr3_length: 15; d_call: TRBD1; cdr3_aa: CASSGWTGGDYGYTF; cdr3_nt: TGTGCCAGCAGTGGGTGGACAGGGGGTGACTATGGCTACACCTTC
j_call: TRBJ2-7; clone_size: -; v_call: TRBV7-2; cdr3_length: 12; d_call: -; cdr3_aa: CASSLYGYEQYF; cdr3_nt: TGTGCCAGCAGCTTATACGGGTACGAGCAGTACTTC
j_call: TRBJ2-7; clone_size: once; v_call: TRBV6-5; cdr3_length: 11; d_call: -; cdr3_aa: CASSFGSEQYF; cdr3_nt: TGTGCCAGCAGTTTTGGTTCCGAGCAGTACTTC
j_call: TRBJ2-5; clone_size: -; v_call: TRBV7-4; cdr3_length: 18; d_call: TRBD2; cdr3_aa: CASSLPAGGPWGDETQYF; cdr3_nt: TGTGCCAGCAGCTTACCTGCGGGAGGGCCGTGGGGTGATGAGACCCAGTACTTC
j_call: TRBJ2-7; clone_size: -; v_call: TRBV5-6; cdr3_length: 12; d_call: -; cdr3_aa: CASSLVPNEQYF; cdr3_nt: TGTGCCAGCAGCTTGGTGCCGAACGAGCAGTACTTC
j_call: TRBJ2-1; clone_size: -; v_call: TRBV2; cdr3_length: 14; d_call: TRBD2; cdr3_aa: CASRISGSSGEQFF; cdr3_nt: TGTGCCAGCAGGATAAGCGGGAGTAGCGGTGAGCAGTTCTTC
j_call: TRBJ2-2; clone_size: -; v_call: TRBV6-5; cdr3_length: 14; d_call: TRBD2; cdr3_aa: CASTLAGDTGELFF; cdr3_nt: TGTGCCAGCACTTTAGCGGGGGACACCGGGGAGCTGTTTTTT
j_call: TRBJ2-1; clone_size: many; v_call: TRBV6-6; cdr3_length: 13; d_call: TRBD2; cdr3_aa: CASSEREGNEQFF; cdr3_nt: TGTGCCAGCAGTGAGCGGGAGGGCAATGAGCAGTTCTTC
j_call: TRBJ1-1; clone_size: -; v_call: TRBV5-6; cdr3_length: 16; d_call: TRBD1; cdr3_aa: CASSHLDRMLNTEAFF; cdr3_nt: TGTGCCAGCAGCCACCTGGACAGGATGTTGAACACTGAAGCTTTCTTT
j_call: TRBJ1-2; clone_size: -; v_call: TRBV7-9; cdr3_length: 13; d_call: -; cdr3_aa: CASSQGGPYGYTF; cdr3_nt: TGTGCCAGCAGCCAAGGGGGGCCCTATGGCTACACCTTC
j_call: TRBJ2-1; clone_size: -; v_call: TRBV7-3; cdr3_length: 15; d_call: TRBD2; cdr3_aa: CASSTGTSGSYEQFF; cdr3_nt: TGTGCCAGCAGCACCGGGACTAGCGGGAGTTATGAGCAGTTCTTC
j_call: TRBJ2-7; clone_size: -; v_call: TRBV7-8; cdr3_length: 12; d_call: TRBD1; cdr3_aa: CASRAGGYEQYF; cdr3_nt: TGTGCCAGCAGGGCAGGGGGATACGAGCAGTACTTC
j_call: TRBJ2-1; clone_size: -; v_call: TRBV27; cdr3_length: 17; d_call: -; cdr3_aa: CASSFNKAGGVYNEQFF; cdr3_nt: TGTGCCAGCAGTTTCAATAAGGCAGGTGGGGTATACAATGAGCAGTTCTTC
j_call: TRBJ1-4; clone_size: -; v_call: TRBV4-2; cdr3_length: 16; d_call: -; cdr3_aa: CASSQILQGANEKLFF; cdr3_nt: TGTGCCAGCAGCCAAATTCTCCAGGGCGCTAATGAAAAACTGTTTTTT
j_call: TRBJ2-5; clone_size: -; v_call: TRBV29-1; cdr3_length: 14; d_call: TRBD1; cdr3_aa: CSVTQTGGQETQYF; cdr3_nt: TGCAGCGTGACTCAGACAGGGGGGCAAGAGACCCAGTACTTC
j_call: TRBJ2-1; clone_size: -; v_call: TRBV2; cdr3_length: 16; d_call: TRBD2; cdr3_aa: CASSALAGGGRGEQFF; cdr3_nt: TGTGCCAGCAGTGCGCTAGCGGGAGGGGGACGTGGTGAGCAGTTCTTC
j_call: TRBJ2-1; clone_size: -; v_call: TRBV7-8; cdr3_length: 14; d_call: -; cdr3_aa: CASSPVSSYNEQFF; cdr3_nt: TGTGCCAGCAGCCCGGTCAGCTCCTACAATGAGCAGTTCTTC
j_call: TRBJ2-4; clone_size: -; v_call: TRBV30; cdr3_length: 18; d_call: -; cdr3_aa: CAWSGGIGAGDAKNIQYF; cdr3_nt: TGTGCCTGGAGTGGAGGGATAGGGGCAGGGGATGCCAAAAACATTCAGTACTTC
j_call: TRBJ2-5; clone_size: -; v_call: TRBV27; cdr3_length: 11; d_call: -; cdr3_aa: CASVEGETQYF; cdr3_nt: TGTGCCAGCGTTGAAGGCGAGACCCAGTACTTC
j_call: TRBJ2-7; clone_size: once; v_call: TRBV6-1; cdr3_length: 13; d_call: TRBD2; cdr3_aa: CASSEGGLYEQYF; cdr3_nt: TGTGCCAGCAGTGAGGGGGGGTTATACGAGCAGTACTTC
j_call: TRBJ2-3; clone_size: -; v_call: TRBV5-1; cdr3_length: 15; d_call: -; cdr3_aa: CASSFTAPSTDTQYF; cdr3_nt: TGCGCCAGCAGCTTTACGGCGCCAAGCACAGATACGCAGTATTTT
j_call: TRBJ2-3; clone_size: -; v_call: TRBV11-2; cdr3_length: 16; d_call: TRBD2; cdr3_aa: CASSLGLAGGTDTQYF; cdr3_nt: TGTGCCAGCAGCTTAGGGCTAGCGGGAGGCACAGATACGCAGTATTTT
j_call: TRBJ1-1; clone_size: -; v_call: TRBV30; cdr3_length: 15; d_call: -; cdr3_aa: CAWAENWVAGTEAFF; cdr3_nt: TGTGCCTGGGCGGAGAATTGGGTCGCGGGCACTGAAGCTTTCTTT